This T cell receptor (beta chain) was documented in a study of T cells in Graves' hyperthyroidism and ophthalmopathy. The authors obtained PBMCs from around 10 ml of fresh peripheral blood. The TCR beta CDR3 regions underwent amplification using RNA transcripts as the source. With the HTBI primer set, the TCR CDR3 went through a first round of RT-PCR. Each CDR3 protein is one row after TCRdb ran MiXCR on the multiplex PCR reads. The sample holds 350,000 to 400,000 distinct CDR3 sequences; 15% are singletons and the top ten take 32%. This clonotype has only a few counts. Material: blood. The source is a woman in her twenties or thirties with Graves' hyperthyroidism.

This chain's CDR3 is CASQNTGNEGYTF. CDR3 in DNA: TGTGCCAGTCAAAACACGGGCAATGAGGGCTACACCTTC. The chain joins TRBV19 to TRBJ1-2; D is unresolved. The CDR3 runs to 13 residues. Germline V gene sequence: CDR1 LNHDA, CDR2 SQIVND (reference sequence). V was shortened by 8 bases and J by 8 bases, with 18 bases between the two germline ends.